This T cell receptor beta chain was profiled in a study of response to subunit inactivated influenza vaccine. The study, taken as a whole, reports: Authors suggested each seasonal influenza vaccination recruits few new T cells.

Germline CDR1 is SGHVS and CDR2 is FQNEAQ. CDR3 length: 16 amino acids. Trimming cost V 0 bases and J 5 bases, with 16 bases left between them. MiXCR, applied by TCRdb to the RT-PCR reads, yields one record per CDR3 protein. Seen here are roughly 650,000 distinct CDR3 sequences, about 15% observed once, and the top ten hold roughly 7.2%. A few counts support this clonotype. The antigen is not known. The receptor comes from a man aged 50 or older who received an inactivated influenza vaccine. The specimen comprised PBMCs from blood, sampled around 14 days before vaccination. The gene calls are TRBV7-8 and TRBJ2-5, with D perhaps TRBD2 (5 bases). CDR3 sequence (DNA): TGTGCCAGCAGCTTAGCTCATGCTAGCCTTGGGGAGACCCAGTACTTC. The encoded protein is CASSLAHASLGETQYF. The entire variable domain, with the rest obtained from reference TRBV7-8 and TRBJ2-5, is as follows: GAGVSQSPRYKVAKRGQDVALRCDPISGHVSLFWYQQALGQGPEFLTYFQNEAQLDKSGLPSDRFFAERPEGSVSTLKIQRTQQEDSAVYLCASSLAHASLGETQYFGPGTRLLVL.